The T cell receptor beta chain described here comes from a study of blood T cell repertoires in COVID-19. Study-wide context: From the United States, Italy and Spain came samples of acute and convalescent COVID-19. T cells, B-cell-depleted T cells, or PBMCs provided the cDNA or gDNA that served as material.

Original methodology: Amplification from reference gene primers served as the basis for estimated nucleated cell counts. Sequencing used immunoSEQ multiplex PCR; TCRdb keeps in-frame clones, though not all of them. The DNA gave D and trimming, while V, J and clone size come from that table. Counted here are 350,000 to 550,000 clones, roughly 90% occurring once; the ten biggest clones make up 4% to 5.5%. Sequenced: peripheral blood. The receptor comes from a woman aged 25 to 45 with acute or convalescent COVID-19.

CDR3 region: CASTRAGSSTDTQYF. The CDR3 DNA reads as TGTGCCAGCACCAGAGCGGGGTCTAGCACAGATACGCAGTATTTT. V and J are TRBV2 and TRBJ2-3; 7 bases line up with TRBD2. The CDR3 spans 15 residues. The V segment lost 7 bases and the J segment 0 bases; nucleotides outside the gene matches: 7. CDR1 is SNHLY, CDR2 FYNNEI, per germline.